Listed below are T cell receptor beta chains from one sample, sequenced in a study of OX40 agonist ivuxolimab in advanced cancers. The table came from immunoSEQ multiplex PCR; TCRdb's copy has only in-frame clones and leaves some out. The sample includes 95,000 to 150,000 clones, just over 90% of them seen just once. This sample comprised CD4+ or CD8+ T cells sorted from blood, obtained in a trial of the OX40 agonist ivuxolimab. Receptors originate from an adult with an advanced solid tumor such as melanoma, head and neck, liver or kidney cancer. Both conserved end residues are part of each CDR3. The D gene is left open where the match is weak. Where a row states a size, it is once, few, many or the class of an expanded clone; other rows omit it.

v_call	j_call	d_call	clone_size	cdr3_nt	cdr3_aa
TRBV11-2	TRBJ2-7	TRBD2	NA	TGTGCCAGCAGCTTAGGGGCTAGCGGGAGTGGGGAGCAGTACTTC	CASSLGASGSGEQYF
TRBV5-4	TRBJ2-7	TRBD1	NA	TGTGCCAGCAGCTTGGGTATGACCACAGGGGGCAACGAGCAGTACTTC	CASSLGMTTGGNEQYF
TRBV19	TRBJ2-6	NA	NA	TGTGCCAGTAGTATAGCAGGGACTGGGGCCAACGTCCTGACTTTC	CASSIAGTGANVLTF
TRBV2	TRBJ1-2	NA	NA	TGTGCCAGCAGTAAAACCCGGGACGGGAAAAACTATGGCTACACCTTC	CASSKTRDGKNYGYTF
TRBV11-3	TRBJ2-7	NA	NA	TGTGCCAGCAGCTTAGATCCCCAGGGCCACGAGCAGTACTTC	CASSLDPQGHEQYF
TRBV7-8	TRBJ2-5	TRBD2	NA	TGTGCCAGCATTGGACTAGTAAAAGAGACCCAGTACTTC	CASIGLVKETQYF
TRBV5-4	TRBJ2-2	TRBD2	NA	TGTGCCAGCAGCTTGGTGGCGGGAGCTACCGGGGAGCTGTTTTTT	CASSLVAGATGELFF
TRBV7-2	TRBJ1-4	TRBD1	NA	TGTGCCAGCAGCTCTCGCACCACAGGGGGCGGTGAAAAACTGTTTTTT	CASSSRTTGGGEKLFF
TRBV28	TRBJ1-6	NA	NA	TGTGCCAGCAGTTTAGCCATTTCACCCCTCCACTTT	CASSLAISPLHF
TRBV9	TRBJ1-3	NA	NA	TGTGCCAGCAGCGTAGCGAACGAGGGCGCTGGAAACACCATATATTTT	CASSVANEGAGNTIYF
TRBV5-1	TRBJ2-6	TRBD1	NA	TGCGCCAGCAGCGTCGCACAGGGGGCTGGGGCCAACGTCCTGACTTTC	CASSVAQGAGANVLTF
TRBV28	TRBJ2-5	TRBD2	NA	TGTGCCAGCAGCTCTAGCGGGGGGGCCGGAGAGACCCAGTACTTC	CASSSSGGAGETQYF
TRBV9	TRBJ2-1	NA	NA	TGTGCCAGCAGCGTAGGTCGAGGGGGCTCCTACAATGAGCAGTTCTTC	CASSVGRGGSYNEQFF
TRBV28	TRBJ1-2	NA	NA	TGTGCCAGCAGTTTACCTGGACAGTGGGGGGGGTATGGCTACACCTTC	CASSLPGQWGGYGYTF
TRBV4-2	TRBJ2-2	NA	NA	TGTGCCAGCAGCCAAAGGGGATCCTTGGGCACCGGGGAGCTGTTTTTT	CASSQRGSLGTGELFF
TRBV7-2	TRBJ2-1	NA	NA	TGTGCCAGCAGCTTAAGTCGAATAGATGAGCAGTTCTTC	CASSLSRIDEQFF
TRBV9	TRBJ1-1	TRBD1	few	TGTGCCAGCAGCTCAAGACAGGGGAGAGCTTTCTTT	CASSSRQGRAFF
TRBV19	TRBJ2-7	NA	once	TGTGCCAGTAGTATAGCCCACACAGGTTCCTACGAGCAGTACTTC	CASSIAHTGSYEQYF
TRBV28	TRBJ2-1	TRBD1	NA	TGTGCCAGCAGTTCCCAGGGGACAGGGGGCGATGAGCAGTTCTTC	CASSSQGTGGDEQFF
TRBV5-1	TRBJ2-7	NA	NA	TGCGCCAGCAGCTTGGTAGGGCGAAGCGAGCAGTACTTC	CASSLVGRSEQYF
TRBV11-2	TRBJ2-3	TRBD2	NA	TGTGCCAGCAGCTTAGGGACTAGCGGGAGAGTAGATACGCAGTATTTT	CASSLGTSGRVDTQYF
TRBV28	TRBJ1-4	NA	NA	TGTGCCAGCAGTTTATCTGGTTCGGTTAATAATGAAAAACTGTTTTTT	CASSLSGSVNNEKLFF
TRBV6-1	TRBJ1-1	NA	NA	TGTGCCAGCAGAACGGGACAACTGAACACTGAAGCTTTCTTT	CASRTGQLNTEAFF
TRBV6-1	TRBJ2-1	NA	NA	TGTGCCAGCAGTGGATTCTCCTACAATGAGCAGTTCTTC	CASSGFSYNEQFF
TRBV9	TRBJ1-6	TRBD1	NA	TGTGCCAGCAGCGTAGAAGACAGGGGGCTTTCACCCCTCCACTTT	CASSVEDRGLSPLHF
TRBV7-9	TRBJ1-3	NA	NA	TGTGCCAGCAGCTTAGCGCGGGCAGGGACGGGATCTGGAAACACCATATATTTT	CASSLARAGTGSGNTIYF
TRBV6-1	TRBJ2-7	TRBD1	NA	TGTGCCAGCACAACAGGGGGCGAGCAGTACTTC	CASTTGGEQYF
TRBV5-1	TRBJ2-5	NA	NA	TGCGCCAGCAGCCTAACGGTTGGGGGCGCCGGTGAGACCCAGTACTTC	CASSLTVGGAGETQYF
TRBV5-5	TRBJ1-2	NA	NA	TGTGCCAGCAGCTTGGGGCAGGCGACTAACTATGGCTACACCTTC	CASSLGQATNYGYTF
TRBV7-2	TRBJ2-1	TRBD2	NA	TGTGCCAGCAGCTTAGTATGGACTAGCGGGAGTCGTGAGCAGTTCTTC	CASSLVWTSGSREQFF
TRBV28	TRBJ1-3	NA	NA	TGTGCCAGCAGTTTATTTACTCGGGCTCAATCAGGAACCATATATTTT	CASSLFTRAQSGTIYF
TRBV4-3	TRBJ2-3	TRBD2	NA	TGCGCCAGCAGCCTCCAAGGCGGGAGGGCTAACACAGATACGCAGTATTTT	CASSLQGGRANTDTQYF
TRBV19	TRBJ2-7	NA	NA	TGTGCCAGTAGTGGGCCCAAGGCGCCCTACGAGCAGTACTTC	CASSGPKAPYEQYF
TRBV6-4	TRBJ1-6	NA	NA	TGTGCCAGCAGTGCCACATTATATAATTCACCCCTCCACTTT	CASSATLYNSPLHF
TRBV5-4	TRBJ1-1	NA	NA	TGTGCCAGCAGCCTTATGGGGGGGCGCGGGACTGAAGCTTTCTTT	CASSLMGGRGTEAFF
TRBV6-6	TRBJ1-3	NA	NA	TGTGCCAGCACCATCGGACAGCGAGGGGGAAACACCATATATTTT	CASTIGQRGGNTIYF
TRBV28	TRBJ1-1	NA	once	TGTGCCAGCACCCCCGGGTGGGGCGCGAACACTGAAGCTTTCTTT	CASTPGWGANTEAFF
TRBV6-1	TRBJ2-7	NA	NA	TGTGCCAGCAGTCAAATATTCGAGCAGTACTTC	CASSQIFEQYF
TRBV9	TRBJ1-2	NA	NA	TGTGCCAGCAGCCTTATGAATACAGGCGGGTCGACTGGCTACACCTTC	CASSLMNTGGSTGYTF
TRBV27	TRBJ1-3	NA	NA	TGTGCCAGCAGTGTCCATGGGGGAGAAAACACCATATATTTT	CASSVHGGENTIYF
TRBV11-3	TRBJ2-1	NA	NA	TGTGCCAGCAGTGCAGGGGTGGAGGACAATGAGCAGTTCTTC	CASSAGVEDNEQFF
TRBV6-6	TRBJ1-5	TRBD1	NA	TGTGCCAGCAGTTATGGGCAGGGGGGCAATCAGCCCCAGCATTTT	CASSYGQGGNQPQHF
TRBV19	TRBJ1-2	NA	NA	TGTGCCAGTAGTATAGAGAGAGACCGGGGCTACACCTTC	CASSIERDRGYTF
TRBV11-2	TRBJ2-7	NA	NA	TGTGCCAGCAGCGGGTACGAGCAGTACTTC	CASSGYEQYF
TRBV19	TRBJ2-3	NA	NA	TGTGCCAGTAGTCGAGAGGTTACTAGCACAGATACGCAGTATTTT	CASSREVTSTDTQYF
TRBV7-2	TRBJ2-1	TRBD1	once	TGTGCCAGCAGCCCACAGGGGAGTGAGCAGTTCTTC	CASSPQGSEQFF
TRBV28	TRBJ2-1	NA	NA	TGTGCCAGCAGTTCTGTTCCCGAAACCAATGAGCAGTTCTTC	CASSSVPETNEQFF
TRBV7-2	TRBJ1-4	NA	few	TGTGCCAGCAGCTTAGCTGCAGCCTCGGAAAAACTGTTTTTT	CASSLAAASEKLFF
TRBV5-1	TRBJ2-5	TRBD2	NA	TGCGCCAGCAGCTTGAGTGGACTAGCGGGGAGGGAGACCCAGTACTTC	CASSLSGLAGRETQYF
TRBV10-3	TRBJ2-5	NA	once	TGTGCCATCAGTGGGTATACAGGACAAGAGACCCAGTACTTC	CAISGYTGQETQYF
TRBV6-5	TRBJ2-7	TRBD1	NA	TGTGCCAGCAAAAGGGGGCGCGACGAGCAGTACTTC	CASKRGRDEQYF
TRBV9	TRBJ1-2	TRBD1	once	TGTGCCAGCAGCCCTAGTGGGACAGGGTCTATCATGGATGGCTACACCTTC	CASSPSGTGSIMDGYTF
TRBV11-2	TRBJ2-4	NA	NA	TGTGCCAGCAGCTTTACCGGCGGGTTGGGGGGTAAAAACATTCAGTACTTC	CASSFTGGLGGKNIQYF
TRBV11-2	TRBJ2-1	TRBD2	NA	TGTGCCAGCAGCTTTATAGCGGGCTTGGGAGTCGAGCAGTTCTTC	CASSFIAGLGVEQFF
TRBV7-3	TRBJ2-2	NA	NA	TGTGCCAGCAGCTTAAATCGGGGAGACACCGGGGAGCTGTTTTTT	CASSLNRGDTGELFF
TRBV27	TRBJ2-5	TRBD2	NA	TGTGCCACCCGGAGACGGGGAGGGGAGACCCAGTACTTC	CATRRRGGETQYF